This T cell receptor beta chain was obtained from a study of cytomegalovirus exposure and HLA in healthy donors. Study in general: A prior study identified 110 million or so unique TCR beta sequences from about 179 million T cells.

PCR used 60 Vbeta primers and 13 Jbeta primers. TCRdb's copy holds only in-frame clones and misses some; the assay was immunoSEQ multiplex PCR. The top ten hold around 4% of the sample, which has fewer than 150,000 clones, about 79% seen once. Per germline, CDR1 SGHRS and CDR2 YFSETQ. The V gene lost 0 bases and the J gene lost 6 bases, with 14 bases spanning the gap. CDR3 size: 15 residues. Concerning this clone itself: Its antigen is currently unknown.

Study results and limitations: V- and J-gene trimming of TCR beta was linked (in a later analysis) to a missense DCLRE1C variant. In a later analysis, across HLA loci, associated TCR counts were highest for DRB1, lowest for HLA-C.

The sequenced sample consisted of PBMCs. This TCR came from a man aged 40-55 years in good health and CMV-seropositive. V and J are TRBV5-1 and TRBJ2-3; possibly TRBD1 for D (6 bases). DNA for the CDR3: TGCGCCAGCAGCTTGGGGTCAGGGGCGTCGGATACGCAGTATTTT. Translation: CASSLGSGASDTQYF. The full variable domain, in which reference TRBV5-1 and TRBJ2-3 provide the parts outside the CDR3, is KAGVTQTPRYLIKTRGQQVTLSCSPISGHRSVSWYQQTPGQGLQFLFEYFSETQRNKGNFPGRFSGRQFSNSRSEMNVSTLELGDSALYLCASSLGSGASDTQYFGPGTRLTVL.